One T cell receptor (beta chain) is described in this entry. Its antigen is unknown. The sample comes from a study of T cell responses to AZD1222 COVID-19 vaccine. Whole-study results and caveats: Unmutated variant regions are reportedly targeted by nearly half of spike-specific TCRs.

Some clones are missing from TCRdb's copy, which holds only in-frame ones; the method was immunoSEQ multiplex PCR. In the table there are about 110,000 clones, 88% of which are singletons. In germline, CDR1 is MDHEN, CDR2 SYDVKM. This CDR3 has 12 amino acids. Between the trimmed V and J ends, which lost 5 bases and 11 bases, there was a span of 15 bases. The source was peripheral blood, collected on day 0 of MenACWY control vaccination. This rearrangement joins TRBV28 to TRBJ1-1; D might be TRBD1 (5 bases). The TCR was taken from an adult in good health. The CDR3 sequence is CASSTVRGVAFF. CDR3 coding DNA: TGTGCCAGCAGTACAGTACGAGGGGTGGCTTTCTTT.